The rows below give T cell receptor beta chains drawn from one sample of a study of identical twins. TCRdb recomputed calls from the 5' RACE reads with MiXCR, one row per CDR3 protein. Of approximately 1.8 million distinct CDR3 sequences listed, about 30% are singletons. The sample taken for sequencing was cord blood. Every receptor here comes from a newborn girl in good health. Both conserved end residues are part of each CDR3.

v_gene: TRBV12-3/TRBV12-4; j_gene: TRBJ2-1; CDR3aa: CASTVTSSYNEQFF
v_gene: TRBV21-1; j_gene: TRBJ2-1; CDR3aa: CASSKGVAGDPYNEQFF
v_gene: TRBV6-6; j_gene: TRBJ1-6; CDR3aa: CASSYGNRDRLNSPLHF
v_gene: TRBV11-2; j_gene: TRBJ2-4; CDR3aa: CASSHPQRAIQYF
v_gene: TRBV5-1; j_gene: TRBJ2-5; CDR3aa: CASSRKAGGIETQYF
v_gene: TRBV12-3/TRBV12-4; j_gene: -; CDR3aa: CASSLFLAVRETQYF
v_gene: TRBV28; j_gene: TRBJ2-7; CDR3aa: CASSFVGNEQYF
v_gene: TRBV20-1; j_gene: TRBJ2-3; CDR3aa: CSARDPGRGTDTQYF
v_gene: TRBV27; j_gene: TRBJ2-3; CDR3aa: CASSYRDGTQYF
v_gene: TRBV7-2; j_gene: TRBJ2-1; CDR3aa: CASSTRQGAYNEQFF
v_gene: TRBV10-3; j_gene: TRBJ2-3; CDR3aa: CATGQGLSSTDTQYF
v_gene: TRBV11-2; j_gene: TRBJ1-2; CDR3aa: CASSLALPRTANSYTF